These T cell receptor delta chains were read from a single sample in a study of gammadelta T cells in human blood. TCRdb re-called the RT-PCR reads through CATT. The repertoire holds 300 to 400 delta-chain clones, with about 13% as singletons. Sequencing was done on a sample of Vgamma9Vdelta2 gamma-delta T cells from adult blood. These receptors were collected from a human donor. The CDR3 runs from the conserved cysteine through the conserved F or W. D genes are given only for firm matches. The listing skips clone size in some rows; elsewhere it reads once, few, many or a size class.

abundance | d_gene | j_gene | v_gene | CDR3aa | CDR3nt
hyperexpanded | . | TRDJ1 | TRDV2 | CACDVLGKYTDKLIF | TGTGCCTGTGACGTGCTGGGGAAGTACACCGATAAACTCATCTTT
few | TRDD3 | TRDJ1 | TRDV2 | CAYDPLNLLPGGSSLLPGKLIF | TGTGCCTATGACCCGCTGAACTTACTTCCTGGGGGATCCTCCTTGTTACCAGGTAAACTCATCTTT
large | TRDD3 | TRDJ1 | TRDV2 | CACDLLGDPDKLIF | TGTGCCTGTGACTTACTGGGGGATCCCGATAAACTCATCTTT
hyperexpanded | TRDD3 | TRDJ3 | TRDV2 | CACDTAVTGGRRNSWDTRQMFF | TGTGCCTGTGACACCGCGGTGACTGGGGGACGAAGGAATTCCTGGGACACCCGACAGATGTTTTTC
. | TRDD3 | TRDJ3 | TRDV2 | CACDTLGDTPRSSWDTRQMFF | TGTGCCTGTGACACCCTGGGGGATACGCCCCGAAGCTCCTGGGACACCCGACAGATGTTTTTC
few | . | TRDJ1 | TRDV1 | CALGQPESNQKPTWGIMADKLIF | TGTGCTCTTGGGCAACCCGAGAGCAATCAAAAGCCTACATGGGGAATTATGGCCGATAAACTCATCTTT
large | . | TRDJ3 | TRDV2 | CACDTAGDPSTWDTRQMFF | TGTGCCTGTGACACCGCCGGGGACCCCTCTACCTGGGACACCCGACAGATGTTTTTC
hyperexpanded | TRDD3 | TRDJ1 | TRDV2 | CACDTLVGDTDKLIF | TGTGCCTGTGACACTTTGGTGGGGGATACGGATAAACTCATCTTT
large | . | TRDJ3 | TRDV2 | CACDTGDAGSSWDTRQMFF | TGTGCCTGTGACACTGGGGATGCTGGAAGCTCCTGGGACACCCGACAGATGTTTTTC
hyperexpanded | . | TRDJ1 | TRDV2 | CACDTLSGIGGKLIF | TGTGCCTGTGACACCTTGAGCGGGATAGGAGGTAAACTCATCTTT
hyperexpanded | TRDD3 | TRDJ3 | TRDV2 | CACDPVLGDTPHSWDTRQMFF | TGTGCCTGTGATCCCGTACTGGGGGATACGCCGCACTCCTGGGACACCCGACAGATGTTTTTC
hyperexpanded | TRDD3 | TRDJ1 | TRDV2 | CACDAVGDTGYTDKLIF | TGTGCCTGTGACGCCGTGGGGGATACGGGGTACACCGATAAACTCATCTTT
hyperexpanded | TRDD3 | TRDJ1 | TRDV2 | CACDPLNLLPGGSSLLPGKLIF | TGTGCCTGTGACCCGCTGAACTTACTTCCTGGGGGATCCTCCTTGTTACCCGGTAAACTCATCTTT
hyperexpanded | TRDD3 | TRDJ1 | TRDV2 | CACDTVLTGGSVADKLIF | TGTGCCTGTGACACCGTTCTTACTGGGGGATCCGTGGCCGATAAACTCATCTTT
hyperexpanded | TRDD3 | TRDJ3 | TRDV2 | CACDTVGDSGSWDTRQMFF | TGTGCCTGTGACACTGTGGGGGATAGCGGCTCCTGGGACACCCGACAGATGTTTTTC
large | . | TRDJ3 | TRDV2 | CACDTVRRGRSSWDTRQMFF | TGTGCCTGTGACACCGTCCGCCGGGGGAGAAGCTCCTGGGACACCCGACAGATGTTTTTC
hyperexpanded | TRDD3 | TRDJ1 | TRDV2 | CACDNVLGILSSNTDKLIF | TGTGCCTGTGACAACGTACTGGGGATTTTAAGCTCTAACACCGATAAACTCATCTTT
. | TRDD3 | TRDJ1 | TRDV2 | CACDTATGGSVADKLIF | TGTGCCTGTGACACCGCTACTGGGGGATCCGTGGCCGATAAACTCATCTTT
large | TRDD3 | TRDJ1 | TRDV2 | CACDVLTGGQVYTDKLIF | TGTGCCTGTGACGTGCTTACTGGGGGACAAGTTTACACCGATAAACTCATCTTT
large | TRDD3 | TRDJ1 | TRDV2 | CACDPVGSGGFYNTDKLIF | TGTGCCTGTGATCCCGTCGGATCCGGGGGATTTTACAACACCGATAAACTCATCTTT
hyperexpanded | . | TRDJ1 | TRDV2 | CACDTLRSTDKLIF | TGTGCCTGTGACACTTTACGGTCCACCGATAAACTCATCTTT
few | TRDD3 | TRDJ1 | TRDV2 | CACDTVGDTLGYTDKLIF | TGTGCCTGTGACACCGTGGGGGATACGCTGGGTTACACCGATAAACTCATCTTT